Listed here is a single T cell receptor beta chain. Its specific antigen is unknown. Per-base qualities were not stored, and no clone one base away is much larger. The sample belongs to a study of blood T cell repertoires in COVID-19 (dated by TCRdb to 2020 to 2021). Context from the whole study: The collaborator samples originated in the United States, Italy and Spain and spanned the acute and convalescent phases of COVID-19. The dataset comprised deeply sampled blood TCRbeta repertoires from subjects exposed to, actively infected with, or recovered from COVID-19. The sample metadata nearly always contained a de-identified subject ID, COVID-19 status, age in years and sex. Where HLA class I and class II types were available, the types were taken from metadata supplied by the sample provider, not from assay-based typing. The repertoires were released in a freely available public database intended as a resource for research on the immune response to SARS-CoV-2. Samples came from the ongoing ImmuneRACE study (first 160 participants) plus 1,254 subjects from 6 global collaborators. The material from the prospective study consisted of cDNA or gDNA derived from T cells, B-cell-depleted T cells, or PBMCs.

The immunoSEQ Assay, a bias-controlled multiplex PCR, was used to amplify TCRbeta CDR3 regions from genomic DNA. Processing in the source paper ran as follows. The number of nucleated cells in each sample was estimated by amplification of reference gene primers within the assay. To quantify the absolute abundance of each unique TCRbeta CDR3 rearrangement, sequence reads were collapsed and filtered. Productive Simpson clonality was computed per sample as the square root of Simpson's diversity index over productive rearrangements. Not all clones reach the TCRdb copy of this immuneACCESS table, which keeps in-frame sequences only. Checked studies attribute under half of the gap to unresolved V genes and leave the rest unexplained. V and J calls and clone size are given by that table; D and trimming were obtained from the DNA. The sample includes about 180,000 clones, with about 81% observed a single time. The ten most abundant clones make up approximately 10% of the sample.

One collaborating source in Seattle enrolled patients while the patients were actively infected and followed the patients over time throughout the course of disease. Each collaborating institution followed its own protocols to collect whole blood in K2EDTA tubes. For TCRbeta analysis, collaborators shipped samples as frozen whole blood, isolated PBMCs, or DNA extracted from either of those sample types. V is trimmed back by 3 bases and J by 7 bases, and the junction contains 9 bases that no gene match accounts for. CDR1 and CDR2 are read off the germline V gene (reference sequence) as LGHDT and YNNKEL. The CDR3 goes from the cysteine to the phenylalanine over 16 residues. Only CDR3 DNA is held: 48 bases, read in frame from base 1. Overall results and qualifications from the work: The amount of clinical and demographic metadata varied by source and participant and was provided uncurated.

In this chain, TRBV3-1 (or the pseudogene TRBV3-2) is recombined with TRBJ2-5, and 12 junctional nucleotides match TRBD2. Sequenced material: peripheral blood. The source is a woman older than 75 with COVID-19, enrolled during active disease. The nucleotides read TGTGCCAGCAGCCAGACTAGCGGGAGAGTCCAGGGGACCCAGTACTTC. This encodes CASSQTSGRVQGTQYF.